The clone carrying this TCR beta chain was detected only a few times. Its antigen remains unknown. Trimming removed 6 bases from V and 4 bases from J; junction bases left unmatched: 11. The CDR3 sequence is 15 residues long. CDR1 is MNHNY and CDR2 is SVGAGI in the germline V gene (reference sequence). What was amplified from RNA transcripts were TCR beta CDR3 regions. An initial round of RT-PCR targeting the TCR CDR3 relied on the HTBI primer set. One entry per CDR3 protein, called by TCRdb with MiXCR from the multiplex PCR reads. The sample carries about 760,000 distinct CDR3 sequences, around 40% recorded once. No progression to ophthalmopathy during 18 months of follow-up defined stable disease. Based on clinical symptoms, serum thyroxine and TRAb, thyroid ultrasound and orbital computed tomography, diagnoses were reached. The data stem from a study of T cells in Graves' hyperthyroidism and ophthalmopathy.

Regarding the study as a whole: In the analysis, a 13 V-J model separated ophthalmopathy from stable hyperthyroidism.

The receptor's source is a woman between 40 and 55 years old with Graves' hyperthyroidism. The gene calls are TRBV6-6 and TRBJ1-2; 7 positions agree with TRBD1. Sequenced input: blood. The CDR3 loop reads CASRGAGGTFYGYTF. The CDR3 bases are TGTGCCAGCAGGGGAGCAGGGGGGACATTCTATGGCTACACCTTC.